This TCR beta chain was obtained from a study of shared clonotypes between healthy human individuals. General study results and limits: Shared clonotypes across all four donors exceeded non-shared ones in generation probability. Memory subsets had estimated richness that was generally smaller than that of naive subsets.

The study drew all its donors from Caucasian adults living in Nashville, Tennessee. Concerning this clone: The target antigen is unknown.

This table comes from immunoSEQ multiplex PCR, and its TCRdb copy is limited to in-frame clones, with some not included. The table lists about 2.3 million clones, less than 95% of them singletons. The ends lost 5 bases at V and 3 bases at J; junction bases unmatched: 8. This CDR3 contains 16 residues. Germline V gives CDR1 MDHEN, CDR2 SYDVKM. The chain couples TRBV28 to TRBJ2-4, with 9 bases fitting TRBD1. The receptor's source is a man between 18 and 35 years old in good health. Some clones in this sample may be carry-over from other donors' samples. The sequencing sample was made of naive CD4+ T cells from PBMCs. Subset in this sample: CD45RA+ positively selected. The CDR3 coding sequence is TGTGCCAGCAGTCCGGGGACAGGGAGAGGCAAAAACATTCAGTACTTC. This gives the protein CASSPGTGRGKNIQYF.